The rows below give T cell receptor beta chains drawn from one sample of a study of OX40 agonist ivuxolimab in advanced cancers. Profiling relied on immunoSEQ multiplex PCR, and the TCRdb table lists in-frame clones only, not all of them. The repertoire holds tens of thousands of clones, with 80% to 85% as singletons. The source was CD4+ or CD8+ T cells sorted from blood, collected in a trial of the OX40 agonist ivuxolimab. These TCRs come from an adult with an advanced solid tumor such as melanoma, head and neck, liver or kidney cancer. Each CDR3 is given with its conserved first and last residue. Each record gives: clone size, D gene, J gene, V gene, CDR3 protein, CDR3 DNA. The D gene is left open where the match is weak. Only some rows state a clone size, as once, few, many or a class for expanded clones.

>.|.|TRBJ1-2|TRBV4-1
CASSQDSGQNYGYTF
TGCGCCAGCAGCCAAGATTCAGGACAAAACTATGGCTACACCTTC
>.|TRBD1|TRBJ1-2|TRBV19
CASSIPQGSNGYTF
TGTGCCAGTAGTATCCCACAGGGGTCGAATGGCTACACCTTC
>few|.|TRBJ1-6|TRBV19
CASSDRFGSPLHF
TGTGCCAGTTCAGACAGGTTCGGTTCACCCCTCCACTTT
>.|TRBD1|TRBJ1-1|TRBV19
CASRGQATEAFF
TGTGCCAGTAGGGGACAGGCCACTGAAGCTTTCTTT
>.|TRBD1|TRBJ2-7|TRBV18
CASSPQTPGQAGEQYF
TGTGCCAGCTCACCACAGACACCGGGACAGGCGGGCGAGCAGTACTTC
>.|.|TRBJ1-6|TRBV7-2
CASSLEWQLNSPLHF
TGTGCCAGCAGCTTAGAGTGGCAACTTAATTCACCCCTCCACTTT
>.|.|TRBJ2-2|TRBV27
CASSLFPPGLGANTGELFF
TGTGCCAGCAGTTTATTCCCTCCCGGGTTGGGGGCGAACACCGGGGAGCTGTTTTTT
>.|.|TRBJ1-2|TRBV7-3
CASSLSGAGYGYTF
TGTGCCAGCAGCCTTTCCGGGGCGGGCTATGGCTACACCTTC
>few|TRBD1|TRBJ2-3|TRBV7-3
CASSLTGQGPGMGGDTQYF
TGTGCCAGCAGCTTAACGGGACAGGGGCCGGGAATGGGTGGAGATACGCAGTATTTT
>.|.|TRBJ2-3|TRBV2
CASSEMRGGATDTQYF
TGTGCCAGCAGTGAAATGCGTGGGGGGGCGACAGATACGCAGTATTTT
>.|.|TRBJ2-5|TRBV5-1
CASNVGGVETQYF
TGCGCCAGCAACGTAGGTGGGGTCGAGACCCAGTACTTC
>.|TRBD1|TRBJ1-2|TRBV28
CASRPPGQGYGYTF
TGTGCCAGCAGACCCCCGGGACAGGGGTATGGCTACACCTTC
>.|TRBD1|TRBJ2-2|TRBV7-9
CASSPGTGMAGELFF
TGTGCCAGCAGCCCGGGGACAGGGATGGCCGGGGAGCTGTTTTTT
>few|.|TRBJ1-2|TRBV2
CASSEDYGYTF
TGTGCCAGCAGTGAGGACTATGGCTACACCTTC
>.|.|TRBJ2-3|TRBV5-4
CASSAGQRTDTQYF
TGTGCCAGCAGCGCGGGACAGAGAACAGATACGCAGTATTTT
>few|.|TRBJ1-1|TRBV28
CASSSEDRVNTEAFF
TGTGCCAGCAGTTCCGAAGACAGAGTGAACACTGAAGCTTTCTTT
>once|TRBD2|TRBJ2-3|TRBV6-6
CASSYGRGVSTDTQYF
TGTGCCAGCAGTTACGGGCGGGGGGTGAGCACAGATACGCAGTATTTT
>.|TRBD1|TRBJ2-5|TRBV5-4
CASSLATGGGQTQYF
TGTGCCAGCAGCTTGGCGACAGGGGGCGGGCAGACCCAGTACTTC
>.|.|TRBJ1-2|TRBV5-1
CASSLGIGTYYGYTF
TGCGCCAGCAGCTTGGGTATCGGGACCTACTATGGCTACACCTTC
>.|.|TRBJ1-6|TRBV28
CASRQTASSYNSPLHF
TGTGCCAGCAGGCAGACAGCGAGCTCCTATAATTCACCCCTCCACTTT
>.|.|TRBJ2-2|TRBV5-1
CASSLRAGDTGELFF
TGCGCCAGCAGCTTGAGGGCAGGGGACACCGGGGAGCTGTTTTTT
>.|.|TRBJ2-6|TRBV10-3
CAISPTAGANVLTF
TGTGCCATCAGCCCGACAGCCGGGGCCAACGTCCTGACTTTC
>.|.|TRBJ2-5|TRBV11-1
CASSHGPRTQYF
TGTGCCAGCAGCCACGGACCTCGGACCCAGTACTTC
>.|.|TRBJ2-1|TRBV7-8
CASSLERFVGEQFF
TGTGCCAGCAGCTTAGAACGGTTTGTAGGTGAGCAGTTCTTC
>.|TRBD1|TRBJ1-1|TRBV13
CASSEQGWKNTEAFF
TGTGCCAGCAGCGAACAGGGGTGGAAGAACACTGAAGCTTTCTTT
>once|.|TRBJ1-1|TRBV19
CASTFDTEAFF
TGTGCCAGTACCTTTGACACTGAAGCTTTCTTT
>.|.|TRBJ1-1|TRBV11-1
CASSSRTQNTEAFF
TGTGCCAGCAGCTCTCGGACACAGAACACTGAAGCTTTCTTT
>.|.|TRBJ1-1|TRBV25-1
CASSRGHQGVTSDEAFF
TGTGCCAGCAGCCGGGGCCACCAAGGCGTAACCTCAGATGAAGCTTTCTTT
>.|.|TRBJ1-1|TRBV21-1
CASSEGAVPNTEAFF
TGTGCCAGCTCGGAGGGGGCGGTACCGAACACTGAAGCTTTCTTT
>.|.|TRBJ1-4|TRBV11-2
CASSLGSPNEKLFF
TGTGCCAGCAGCTTAGGGAGCCCTAATGAAAAACTGTTTTTT
>.|TRBD2|TRBJ2-5|TRBV9
CASSVDPGGGAQETQYF
TGTGCCAGCAGCGTAGACCCCGGGGGGGGCGCCCAAGAGACCCAGTACTTC
>once|TRBD1|TRBJ1-2|TRBV11-2
CASSLDQDRVYGYTF
TGTGCCAGCAGCTTAGATCAGGACAGGGTTTACGGCTACACCTTC
>.|.|TRBJ2-7|TRBV28
CASSPFIGGLSYEQYF
TGTGCCAGCAGTCCTTTTATTGGAGGGCTCTCCTACGAGCAGTACTTC
>.|.|TRBJ2-6|TRBV6-1
CASSLWAAGANVLTF
TGTGCCAGCAGCCTCTGGGCCGCGGGGGCCAACGTCCTGACTTTC
>few|.|TRBJ1-2|TRBV5-5
CASTGINYGYTF
TGTGCCAGCACAGGAATAAACTATGGCTACACCTTC
>.|.|TRBJ2-2|TRBV6-6
CASSAGTGELFF
TGTGCCAGCAGCGCGGGGACCGGGGAGCTGTTTTTT
>.|.|TRBJ1-6|TRBV7-9
CASSLASGLGNSPLHF
TGTGCCAGCAGCTTAGCATCGGGGCTAGGTAATTCACCCCTCCACTTT
>.|TRBD2|TRBJ2-3|TRBV5-4
CASSLMTSGVTDTQYF
TGTGCCAGCAGTCTGATGACTAGCGGGGTCACAGATACGCAGTATTTT
>.|.|TRBJ2-1|TRBV21-1
CASSMGRSREQFF
TGTGCCAGCAGCATGGGACGGTCGAGGGAGCAGTTCTTC
>.|TRBD1|TRBJ2-1|TRBV19
CASSGRQGSGNEQFF
TGTGCCAGTAGTGGAAGACAGGGGTCGGGGAATGAGCAGTTCTTC
>.|TRBD2|TRBJ2-5|TRBV9
CASSLRTSGVETQYF
TGTGCCAGCAGCCTTCGGACTAGCGGGGTCGAGACCCAGTACTTC
>.|TRBD1|TRBJ1-6|TRBV5-1
CASSQSTGGDAALHF
TGCGCCAGCAGCCAAAGTACAGGGGGCGACGCGGCCCTCCACTTT
>.|.|TRBJ1-3|TRBV5-1
CASSLNTASTGNTIYF
TGCGCCAGCAGCTTGAATACAGCTTCAACTGGAAACACCATATATTTT
>.|TRBD1|TRBJ1-2|TRBV15
CATSGRTGSYGYTF
TGTGCCACCAGCGGCCGGACAGGGAGCTATGGCTACACCTTC